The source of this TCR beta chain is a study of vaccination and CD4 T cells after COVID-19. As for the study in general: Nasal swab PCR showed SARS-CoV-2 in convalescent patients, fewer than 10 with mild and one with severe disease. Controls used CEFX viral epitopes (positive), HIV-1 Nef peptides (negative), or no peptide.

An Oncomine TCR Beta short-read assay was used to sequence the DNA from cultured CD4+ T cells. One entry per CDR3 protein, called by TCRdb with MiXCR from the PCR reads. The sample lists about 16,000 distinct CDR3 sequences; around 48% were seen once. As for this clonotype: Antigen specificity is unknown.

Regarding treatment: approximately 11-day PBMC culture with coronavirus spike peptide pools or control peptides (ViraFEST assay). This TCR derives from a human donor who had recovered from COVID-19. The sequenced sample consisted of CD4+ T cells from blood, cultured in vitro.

The DNA of the CDR3 is TGTGCCAGCAGTTTCCGCGGGGGATACAATGAGCAGTTCTTC. Translation: CASSFRGGYNEQFF. The J gene is TRBJ2-1, the V gene TRBV12-3 or TRBV12-4; 7 bases fit TRBD2. The CDR3 extends over 14 amino acids. Losses at the gene ends were 3 bases for V and 4 bases for J; bases not matched to a gene: 3.